These 22 T cell receptor beta chains share one sample of origin, sequenced in a study of blood T cell repertoires in COVID-19. Sequencing was performed with immunoSEQ multiplex PCR; in TCRdb, only in-frame clones are kept and a portion is missing. In the table there are almost 400,000 clones, 89% of which are singletons. Sequencing input: PBMCs or T cells enriched from blood (not recorded which). All receptors come from a woman in her 30s who had recovered from COVID-19.

The CDR3 is CASGLDTPNRAETQYF. The CDR3 nucleotides are TGTGCTAGTGGTTTGGATACCCCGAACAGGGCGGAGACCCAGTACTTC. V is TRBV12-5 and J is TRBJ2-5; possible D gene TRBD1, 6 bases. Trimming shortened V by 1 base and J by 5 bases, and 17 bases separated the two germline ends. Per the germline V gene, CDR1 is LGHNT and CDR2 is FRNRAP. This CDR3 spans 16 amino acids.

The chain is built from TRBV7-6 and TRBJ2-7; 8 bases line up with TRBD2. The V gene end was trimmed by 9 bases and the J gene end by 5 bases; junction bases not matched to a gene: 12. The CDR3 runs to 14 residues. From germline, CDR1 is SGHVS and CDR2 FNYEAQ. This CDR3 reads CASGGGGLFDEQYF. Written as DNA, the CDR3 is TGTGCCAGTGGAGGCGGGGGGCTCTTCGACGAGCAGTACTTC.

This chain uses TRBV11-2 with TRBJ2-4; D call uncertain. Germline V CDR1 and CDR2: SGHAT, FQNNGV. This CDR3 has 14 residues. Trimming cost V 0 bases and J 8 bases, with 11 bases left between them. In DNA, the CDR3 is TGTGCCAGCAGCTTAGATCAGGTCGTGGACATTCAGTACTTC. Translation: CASSLDQVVDIQYF.

The chain uses TRBV25-1 and TRBJ2-7; 10 positions agree with TRBD1. From germline, CDR1 is MGHDK and CDR2 SYGVNS. The CDR3 covers 16 residues. Losses at the gene ends were 3 bases for V and 4 bases for J; bases not matched to a gene: 9. This chain's CDR3 is CASSDTRDRGNYEQYF. CDR3 DNA sequence: TGTGCCAGCAGTGATACCCGGGACAGGGGCAATTACGAGCAGTACTTC.

The CDR3 sequence is CASSVARGLSYEQYF. DNA for the CDR3: TGTGCCAGCAGTGTTGCCCGGGGTCTGTCCTACGAGCAGTACTTC. The genes are TRBV27 and TRBJ2-7, with a weak D call TRBD2 (5 bases). The CDR3 is 15 amino acids. The germline gives CDR1 MNHEY, CDR2 SMNVEV (reference sequence). V was pared by 5 bases and J by 1 base, with 15 bases between.

The genes are TRBV11-3 and TRBJ2-1, with 12 bases that match TRBD2. Germline V lookup: CDR1 SGHNT, CDR2 YENEEA. The CDR3 contains 17 residues. Trimming cost V 5 bases and J 4 bases; bases outside gene matches: 9. The CDR3 nucleotides read TGTGCCAGCAGCCTGACGACTAGCGGGAGAATTTACAATGAGCAGTTCTTC. It specifies CASSLTTSGRIYNEQFF.

The rearrangement uses TRBV27 and TRBJ2-1; 7 nucleotides line up with TRBD2. Germline CDR1 is MNHEY and CDR2 is SMNVEV (reference sequence). With 3 bases clipped from V and 1 base from J, the junction kept 6 bases outside the gene matches. This CDR3 spans 16 amino acids. The CDR3 DNA follows: TGTGCCAGCAGTTTCAGAAGCGGGATTTCCTACAATGAGCAGTTCTTC. It specifies CASSFRSGISYNEQFF.

The chain joins TRBV29-1 to TRBJ1-1; D unresolved. Deletions cut 6 bases from V and 10 bases from J, with 18 bases between. Germline V gives CDR1 SQVTM, CDR2 ANQGSEA. The CDR3 consists of 12 residues. The CDR3 DNA reads TGCAGCGTGACGGCCTCAGGTTCGGTAGCTTTCTTT. Translating it yields CSVTASGSVAFF.

This rearrangement joins TRBV5-1 to TRBJ1-6; TRBD1 aligns across 8 bases. With V trimmed by 0 bases and J by 12 bases, 8 bases remained unmatched. CDR1 SGHRS and CDR2 YFSETQ come from the germline V gene. CDR3 size: 15 residues. CDR3 nucleotide sequence: TGCGCCAGCAGCTTGGGTGGACAGGGTATTGGACCCCTCCACTTT. Its translation: CASSLGGQGIGPLHF.

The chain uses TRBV2 and TRBJ1-1, with 9 bases matching TRBD1. Germline lookup yields CDR1 SNHLY and CDR2 FYNNEI. The CDR3 consists of 13 residues. The junction had 4 bases not matched to a gene; V was cut back by 5 bases and J by 6 bases. CDR3: CASSLTGGAEAFF. The CDR3 DNA reads as TGTGCCAGCAGTCTTACAGGGGGCGCTGAAGCTTTCTTT. The full variable domain, its missing parts supplied by reference TRBV2 and TRBJ1-1, is EPEVTQTPSHQVTQMGQEVILRCVPISNHLYFYWYRQILGQKVEFLVSFYNNEISEKSEIFDDQFSVERPDGSNFTLKIRSTKLEDSAMYFCASSLTGGAEAFFGQGTRLTVV.

This clone has a handful of counts. The V and J genes are TRBV14 and TRBJ1-4, with unresolved D. V lost 6 bases to trimming and J lost 8 bases, with 19 bases between them. Germline CDR1 and CDR2: SGHDN and FVKESK. This CDR3 spans 15 amino acids. The CDR3 region has the DNA TGTGCCAGCAGTGAGGGCGGGCGATGGAGGGAAAAACTGTTTTTT. Translated: CASSEGGRWREKLFF.

The chain joins TRBV2 to TRBJ1-1, with D possibly matching TRBD1 (6 bases). Germline loops: CDR1 SNHLY, CDR2 FYNNEI. CDR3 length equals 16 residues. Trimming left V 6 bases short and J 0 bases short, with 17 bases between. The CDR3 DNA reads TGTGCCAGCAGGGGGGAACCGGGACAACTGAACACTGAAGCTTTCTTT. Translation: CASRGEPGQLNTEAFF.

The V gene is TRBV15, the J gene TRBJ2-6, with D possibly TRBD1 on 5 matching bases. This CDR3 has 17 amino acids. Germline loops: CDR1 LNHNV, CDR2 YYDKDF (reference sequence). The V end was cut by 0 bases, the J end by 4 bases, with 13 bases between. Here the CDR3 reads CATSRDKGVLGANVLTF. The CDR3 nucleotides are TGTGCCACCAGCAGAGATAAAGGGGTCTTAGGGGCCAACGTCCTGACTTTC.

V and J are TRBV9 and TRBJ2-3; maybe TRBD2 (6 bases). Trimming stripped 4 bases from V and 5 bases from J, with 17 bases between. Germline V gene data show CDR1 as SGDLS and CDR2 as YYNGEE. This CDR3 has 15 amino acids. CDR3 amino acids: CASSPPGLGGDTQYF. CDR3 bases: TGTGCCAGCAGCCCACCGGGACTGGGGGGAGATACGCAGTATTTT.

This chain joins TRBV4-1 and TRBJ1-1; unclear D gene. The CDR3 totals 14 residues. V was trimmed by 7 bases and J by 6 bases, leaving 18 bases between them. Per germline, CDR1 MGHRA and CDR2 YSYEKL. CDR3 region: CASNRAPAAAEAFF. As DNA, the CDR3 is TGCGCCAGCAATAGAGCTCCGGCAGCGGCTGAAGCTTTCTTT.

V and J are TRBV2 and TRBJ2-1; the D gene is possibly TRBD2 (5 bases). Trimming removed 5 bases at V and 11 bases at J, with 10 bases between. The CDR3 length is 11 residues. From germline, CDR1 is SNHLY and CDR2 FYNNEI. This chain's CDR3 is CASSTGGQQFF. CDR3 DNA sequence: TGTGCCAGCAGTACCGGCGGGCAGCAGTTCTTC.

This chain joins TRBV6-6 and TRBJ2-7, with TRBD2 identical over 11 bases. Trimming took 5 bases from V and 2 from J; bases not matched to a gene: 5. The CDR3 totals 15 residues. Germline V gene data show CDR1 as MNHNY and CDR2 as SVGAGI (reference sequence). The CDR3 DNA reads as TGTGCCAGCAGTCCCGGGACTAGCGGTACCTACGAGCAGTACTTC. This translates into CASSPGTSGTYEQYF.

The J gene is TRBJ2-3, the V gene TRBV30, with a possible D match to TRBD2 (5 bases). Per the germline V gene, CDR1 is GTSNPN and CDR2 is SVGIG (reference sequence). Deletions cut 0 bases from V and 9 bases from J, with 22 bases between. This CDR3 comprises 16 residues. This CDR3 is CAWSVPGGSGGATQYF. The CDR3 DNA follows: TGTGCCTGGAGTGTACCGGGCGGGTCAGGAGGTGCGACGCAGTATTTT.

The chain uses TRBV4-1 and TRBJ2-3; 13 nucleotides agree with TRBD2. V dropped 4 bases and J dropped 1; count of bases not matched to a gene: 5. The CDR3 consists of 17 residues. Germline CDR1 MGHRA, CDR2 YSYEKL. The CDR3 bases are TGCGCCAGCAGCCGAGGACTAGCGGGAGTCGGCACAGATACGCAGTATTTT. This codes for CASSRGLAGVGTDTQYF.

This clone was recorded once. The V gene is TRBV19, the J gene TRBJ2-7; tentative D call: TRBD1 (7 bases). CDR1 is LNHDA, CDR2 SQIVND, per germline (reference sequence). The germline V and J ends were trimmed by 6 bases and 0 bases, with 15 bases remaining between them. The CDR3 totals 15 residues. This chain's CDR3 is CASRRGGTDSYEQYF. Written as DNA, the CDR3 is TGTGCCAGTAGGAGAGGGGGGACAGACTCCTACGAGCAGTACTTC.

The gene calls are TRBV29-1 and TRBJ2-3, with 10 bases identical to TRBD2. Germline loops: CDR1 SQVTM, CDR2 ANQGSEA. This CDR3 is built from 17 residues. The junction had 11 bases not matched to a gene; V was cut back by 0 bases and J by 5 bases. The CDR3 nucleotides are TGCAGCGTTGAAGATCCGCCTAGCGGGAGAGGTGGAGATACGCAGTATTTT. Translated: CSVEDPPSGRGGDTQYF.

This chain uses TRBV18 with TRBJ2-2; 12 bases are a match to TRBD2. Germline CDR1 and CDR2: KGHSH and LQKENI. This CDR3 has 18 amino acids. Germline trimming cut 1 base from V and 4 bases from J; bases unmatched to any gene: 7. In DNA form, the CDR3 reads TGTGCCAGCTCACCACTCCCTAGCGGGGGGGCCGGCACCGGGGAGCTGTTTTTT. Translated, it gives CASSPLPSGGAGTGELFF. Combining the CDR3 with reference TRBV18 and TRBJ2-2 gives the whole variable domain NAGVMQNPRHLVRRRGQEARLRCSPMKGHSHVYWYRQLPEEGLKFMVYLQKENIIDESGMPKERFSAEFPKEGPSILRIQQVVRGDSAAYFCASSPLPSGGAGTGELFFGEGSRLTVL.